Listed below are T cell receptor beta chains from one sample, sequenced in a study of cytomegalovirus exposure and HLA in healthy donors. Only in-frame clones appear in the TCRdb table, and some are missing; sequencing was by immunoSEQ multiplex PCR. Here the sample spans some 150,000 clones, about 83% being singletons. Sequencing input: PBMCs. These receptor sequences come from a woman aged 25 to 39 in good health and CMV-seronegative. CDR3s include the opening cysteine and the closing phenylalanine or tryptophan. D genes are given only for firm matches. Expanded clones get a size class; other rows say once, few or many, or leave the size out.

>TRBV4-1|TRBJ1-1|16|-|TRBD1
TGCGCCAGCAGCCAAGGGGGTGACAGGGTGAACACTGAAGCTTTCTTT
CASSQGGDRVNTEAFF
>TRBV7-8|TRBJ2-1|18|-|TRBD2
TGTGCCAGCAGCTCGGGACTAGCGGGGCCCGTCTCCTACAATGAGCAGTTCTTC
CASSSGLAGPVSYNEQFF
>TRBV10-3|TRBJ2-7|18|-|TRBD2
TGTGCCATCAGTGCCTACAGACTAGCGGGGGGAATCTCCTACGAGCAGTACTTC
CAISAYRLAGGISYEQYF
>TRBV10-3|TRBJ1-2|15|-|TRBD1
TGTGCCATCAGTGAGAGGCCGAAGACAGGGTATGGCTACACCTTC
CAISERPKTGYGYTF
>TRBV19|TRBJ1-1|15|-|TRBD1
TGTGCCAGTAGTCCCCGACAGGGGGTCGACACTGAAGCTTTCTTT
CASSPRQGVDTEAFF
>TRBV5-6|TRBJ2-3|15|-|TRBD2
TGTGCCAGCAGCTCCCCCCGGGGGGGCACAGATACGCAGTATTTT
CASSSPRGGTDTQYF
>TRBV6-5|TRBJ1-5|14|-|TRBD1
TGTGCCAGCAGTTACTCCAGGGGGAATCAGCCCCAGCATTTT
CASSYSRGNQPQHF
>TRBV7-6|TRBJ2-7|16|-|TRBD1
TGTGCCAGCAGCCCCAACCCGGGACAGGTAGCCTACGAGCAGTACTTC
CASSPNPGQVAYEQYF
>TRBV19|TRBJ1-6|16|-|-
TGTGCCACCTCTGGGGCGGCCACTTACGGTAATTCACCCCTCCACTTT
CATSGAATYGNSPLHF
>TRBV6-5|TRBJ1-2|12|-|TRBD1
TGTGCCAGCAGACGGACAGGGGGGGGCTACACCTTC
CASRRTGGGYTF
>TRBV4-3|TRBJ2-2|14|-|-
TGCGCCAGCAGCCAGTCAGTGGTATCCGGGGAGCTGTTTTTT
CASSQSVVSGELFF
>TRBV18|TRBJ2-7|14|-|-
TGTGCCAGCTCCGGGGTGACGCAAGCCTACGAGCAGTACTTC
CASSGVTQAYEQYF
>TRBV7-2|TRBJ2-1|17|-|TRBD1
TGTGCCAGCAGCTCCAAAGGGACAGGCGGAGGTGACAATGAGCAGTTCTTC
CASSSKGTGGGDNEQFF
>TRBV18|TRBJ1-3|17|-|-
TGTGCCAGCTCACCGGTAGAGGGCGGACTATCTGGAAACACCATATATTTT
CASSPVEGGLSGNTIYF
>TRBV5-4|TRBJ2-7|12|-|-
TGTGCCAGCAGCTGGGGCCTGGGTGAGCAGTACTTC
CASSWGLGEQYF
>TRBV15|TRBJ1-1|17|once|-
TGTGCCACCAGCAGAGGGGCCGGGGGGTATAGGAACACTGAAGCTTTCTTT
CATSRGAGGYRNTEAFF
>TRBV11-2|TRBJ2-1|15|-|-
TGTGCCAGCAGCTTAGGACAGGGAGGTGTCTTTGAGCAGTTCTTC
CASSLGQGGVFEQFF
>TRBV5-1|TRBJ2-2|16|-|TRBD1
TGCGCCAGCAGCTTTGACGTGACAGGGCTCACCGGGGAGCTGTTTTTT
CASSFDVTGLTGELFF
>TRBV7-2|TRBJ2-3|15|-|-
TGTGCCAGCAGCTTAGGCGTCTTAACCACAGATACGCAGTATTTT
CASSLGVLTTDTQYF
>TRBV6-1|TRBJ1-4|15|-|TRBD1
TGTGCCAGCAGTGCCCTGAACAGGGGGGGGGAAAAACTGTTTTTT
CASSALNRGGEKLFF
>TRBV2|TRBJ1-2|15|-|-
TGTGCCAGCAGTGAAGAAGCGGACGGAGACTATGGCTACACCTTC
CASSEEADGDYGYTF
>TRBV6-1|TRBJ2-7|14|-|TRBD1
TGTGCCAGCAGGCCGGGACAGGGATGGACCGAGCAGTACTTC
CASRPGQGWTEQYF
>TRBV15|TRBJ2-7|15|-|TRBD2
TGTGCCACCAGCAGGGAGGTGGGGGGGGGCTACGAGCAGTACTTC
CATSREVGGGYEQYF
>TRBV6-1|TRBJ1-2|14|-|-
TGTGCCAGCAGTGGTAGGACACCCCTAACCGGCTACACCTTC
CASSGRTPLTGYTF
>TRBV29-1|TRBJ1-5|14|-|-
TGCAGCGTTGTAACTGTTCATAGCAATCAGCCCCAGCATTTT
CSVVTVHSNQPQHF
>TRBV4-1|TRBJ2-7|15|-|TRBD1
TGCGCCAGCAGCCTATCAACAGGGGGCAACTACGAGCAGTACTTC
CASSLSTGGNYEQYF